This is a list of T cell receptor beta chains from one sample in a study of beta chain features in type 1 diabetes. This table comes from immunoSEQ multiplex PCR, and its TCRdb copy is limited to in-frame clones, with some not included. This sample yields more than 300,000 clones, of which around 13% are seen a single time; about 0.017% belongs to the top ten. Input material: naive CD4+ T cells from blood. These receptors were obtained from a man younger than 35 in good health. The CDR3 runs from the conserved cysteine through the conserved F or W. The D gene is left open where the match is weak. Rows give clone size only sometimes, using once, few, many, or a class for an expanded clone.

TRBV25-1	.	.	TRBJ1-6	CASSREALHF	TGTGCCAGCAGCAGGGAGGCCCTCCACTTT
TRBV9	few	.	TRBJ2-7	CASSVGPSGSATSVEQYF	TGTGCCAGCAGCGTAGGACCCAGTGGTAGCGCAACGTCTGTCGAGCAGTACTTC
TRBV12-5	.	TRBD1	TRBJ2-2	CASGLVLGQGGTGELFF	TGTGCTAGTGGTTTGGTACTGGGACAGGGGGGCACCGGGGAGCTGTTTTTT
TRBV7-9	.	.	TRBJ2-7	CASSPAGSPYEQYF	TGTGCCAGCAGCCCCGCGGGGAGTCCCTACGAGCAGTACTTC
TRBV10-3	few	TRBD1	TRBJ1-5	CAISEGQGHQPQHF	TGTGCCATCAGTGAGGGACAGGGGCATCAGCCCCAGCATTTT
TRBV10-3	few	TRBD1	TRBJ1-6	CAISSADRGSNNSPLHF	TGTGCCATCAGCTCAGCGGACAGGGGCTCTAATAATTCACCCCTCCACTTT
TRBV4-2	few	TRBD1	TRBJ2-1	CASSQRAGTGGSYNEQFF	TGTGCCAGCAGCCAACGAGCCGGGACAGGGGGTTCCTACAATGAGCAGTTCTTC
TRBV9	few	.	TRBJ2-1	CASSVVSGTSYNEQFF	TGTGCCAGCAGCGTAGTCAGCGGTACCTCCTACAATGAGCAGTTCTTC
TRBV7-8	.	TRBD2	TRBJ2-5	CASSGSGGPTDQETQYF	TGTGCCAGCAGCGGTAGCGGGGGGCCCACCGACCAAGAGACCCAGTACTTC
TRBV5-1	few	.	TRBJ2-5	CASSSGSGIQETQYF	TGCGCCAGCAGCTCTGGTAGCGGAATCCAAGAGACCCAGTACTTC
TRBV25-1	few	TRBD1	TRBJ1-4	CASSGTGLGEKLFF	TGTGCCAGCAGTGGGACAGGGCTTGGGGAAAAACTGTTTTTT
TRBV7-2	.	TRBD1	TRBJ2-3	CASTNRGHTDTQYF	TGTGCCAGCACCAACAGGGGCCACACAGATACGCAGTATTTT
TRBV6-5	few	TRBD1	TRBJ1-1	CASGKYRGGTEAFF	TGTGCCAGCGGAAAATACAGGGGAGGCACTGAAGCTTTCTTT
TRBV6-4	.	TRBD1	TRBJ1-2	CASSPGQNYGYTF	TGTGCCAGCAGTCCGGGACAGAACTATGGCTACACCTTC
TRBV7-3	few	TRBD2	TRBJ2-5	CASSQNRAGVQETQYF	TGTGCCAGCAGCCAGAATCGAGCGGGGGTCCAAGAGACCCAGTACTTC
TRBV29-1	few	TRBD1	TRBJ2-1	CSVARQGISYNEQFF	TGCAGCGTTGCCCGACAGGGGATCTCCTACAATGAGCAGTTCTTC
TRBV7-2	few	.	TRBJ2-1	CASSAQRANEQFF	TGTGCCAGCAGCGCCCAGCGGGCCAATGAGCAGTTCTTC
TRBV11-1	.	.	TRBJ2-2	CASSLRSPGELFF	TGTGCCAGCAGCTTACGTAGCCCCGGGGAGCTGTTTTTT
TRBV7-2	.	.	TRBJ2-3	CASSLRTDTQYF	TGTGCCAGCAGCTTACGGACAGATACGCAGTATTTT
TRBV7-9	few	TRBD1	TRBJ1-1	CASSPRTGTEAFF	TGTGCCAGCAGCCCTCGGACAGGGACTGAAGCTTTCTTT
TRBV25-1	.	.	TRBJ2-3	CASSVGGETQYF	TGTGCCAGCAGTGTTGGAGGGGAAACGCAGTATTTT
TRBV7-2	.	TRBD1	TRBJ1-2	CASSPGQGLNYTF	TGTGCCAGCAGCCCCGGACAGGGCCTCAACTACACCTTC
TRBV28	.	TRBD1	TRBJ2-1	CASSPGGPLNEQFF	TGTGCCAGCAGCCCAGGGGGTCCCCTCAATGAGCAGTTCTTC
TRBV4-3	few	.	TRBJ2-5	CASSQGSGVETQYF	TGCGCCAGCAGCCAAGGTTCAGGGGTTGAGACCCAGTACTTC
TRBV5-4	.	TRBD1	TRBJ2-4	CASSLGGDRVRYF	TGTGCCAGCAGCTTAGGGGGGGACAGGGTTCGGTACTTC